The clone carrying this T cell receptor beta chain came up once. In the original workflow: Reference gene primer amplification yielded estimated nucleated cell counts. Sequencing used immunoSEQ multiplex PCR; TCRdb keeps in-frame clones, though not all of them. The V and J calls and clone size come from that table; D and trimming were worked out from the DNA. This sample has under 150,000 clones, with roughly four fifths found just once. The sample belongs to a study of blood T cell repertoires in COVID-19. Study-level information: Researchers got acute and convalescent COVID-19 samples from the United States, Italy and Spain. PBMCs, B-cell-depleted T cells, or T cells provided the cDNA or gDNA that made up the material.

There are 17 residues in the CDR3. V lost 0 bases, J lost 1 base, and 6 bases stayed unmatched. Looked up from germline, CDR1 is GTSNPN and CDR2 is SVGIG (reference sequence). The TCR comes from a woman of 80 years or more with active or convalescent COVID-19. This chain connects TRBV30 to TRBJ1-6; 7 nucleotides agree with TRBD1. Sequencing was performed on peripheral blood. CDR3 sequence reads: CAWSVYRGRSYNSPLHF. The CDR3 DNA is TGTGCCTGGAGTGTCTACAGGGGAAGGTCCTATAATTCACCCCTCCACTTT.